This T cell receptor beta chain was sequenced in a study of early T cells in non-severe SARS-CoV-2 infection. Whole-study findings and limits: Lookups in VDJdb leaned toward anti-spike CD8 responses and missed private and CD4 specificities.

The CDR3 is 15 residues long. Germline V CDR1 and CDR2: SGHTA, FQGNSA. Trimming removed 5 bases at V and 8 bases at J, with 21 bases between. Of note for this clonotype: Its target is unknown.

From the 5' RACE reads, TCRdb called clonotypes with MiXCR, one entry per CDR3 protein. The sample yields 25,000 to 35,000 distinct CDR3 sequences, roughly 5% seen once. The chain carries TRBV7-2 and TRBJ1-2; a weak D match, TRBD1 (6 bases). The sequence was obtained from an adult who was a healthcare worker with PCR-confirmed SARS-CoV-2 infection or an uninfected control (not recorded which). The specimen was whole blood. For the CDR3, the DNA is TGTGCCAGCAGCCCACTTCAAGGGGGAGTGCGAGGCTACACCTTC. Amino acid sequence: CASSPLQGGVRGYTF.